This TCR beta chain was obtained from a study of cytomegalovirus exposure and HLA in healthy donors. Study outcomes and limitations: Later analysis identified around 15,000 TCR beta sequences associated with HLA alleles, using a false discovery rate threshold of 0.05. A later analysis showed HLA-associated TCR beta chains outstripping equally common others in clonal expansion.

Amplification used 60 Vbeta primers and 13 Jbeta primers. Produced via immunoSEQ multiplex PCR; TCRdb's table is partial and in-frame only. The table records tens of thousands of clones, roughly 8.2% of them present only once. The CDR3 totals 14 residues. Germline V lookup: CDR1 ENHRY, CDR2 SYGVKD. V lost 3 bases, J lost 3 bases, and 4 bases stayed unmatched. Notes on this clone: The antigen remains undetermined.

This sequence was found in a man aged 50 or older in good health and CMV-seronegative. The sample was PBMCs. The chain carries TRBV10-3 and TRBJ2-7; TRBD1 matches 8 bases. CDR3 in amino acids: CAISDRGLNYEQYF. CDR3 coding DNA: TGTGCCATCAGTGACAGGGGGCTAAACTACGAGCAGTACTTC.